This T cell receptor beta chain was documented in a study of siplizumab effects on memory and regulatory T cells. Concerning this clone: Its target is unknown.

Whole-study findings and limits: Treatment with siplizumab left mappable alloreactive CD4+ clones averaging roughly 69% Treg-derived, compared with roughly 26% in controls.

Here immunoSEQ multiplex PCR was the method, and the copy in TCRdb shows in-frame clones only, minus some. The sample shows around 110,000 clones, roughly 94% of them seen only once. Per germline, CDR1 SEHNR and CDR2 FQNEAQ (reference sequence). J gave up 1 base and V 5 bases, and 5 bases lay outside the gene matches. This CDR3 region has 16 residues. The V and J genes are TRBV7-9 and TRBJ2-3; 11 nucleotides line up with TRBD2. Material: non-Treg CD4+ T cells sorted from blood. This receptor was obtained from a human donor in good health. The CDR3 protein is CASSQGLAERTDTQYF. CDR3 sequence (DNA): TGTGCCAGCAGCCAGGGACTAGCGGAGCGCACAGATACGCAGTATTTT.